This T cell receptor (beta chain) was captured by sequencing in a study of blood T cell repertoires in COVID-19. On the study more broadly: COVID-19 samples, acute and convalescent, were from the United States, Italy and Spain.

As handled by the study authors: Researchers report that nucleated cell counts were estimated from reference gene primer amplification. Produced via immunoSEQ multiplex PCR; TCRdb's table is partial and in-frame only. Clone size and the V and J calls come from that table; the DNA yielded D and trimming. Seen here are some 300,000 clones, 75% to 90% observed once, and the top ten hold less than 2%. CDR3 length: 10 amino acids. Trimming took 11 bases from V and 8 from J, leaving 12 bases between them. Germline CDR1 SNHLY, CDR2 FYNNEI. The sequenced sample was PBMCs or T cells enriched from blood (not recorded which). The chain uses TRBV2 and TRBJ1-1, with D perhaps TRBD1 (5 bases). The TCR sequence derives from a woman between 35 and 50 years old who had recovered from COVID-19. CDR3 sequence (DNA): TGTGCCGGGGCAGAGAAAGAAGCTTTCTTT. Protein sequence: CAGAEKEAFF. The complete variable domain, with remaining parts taken from reference TRBV2 and TRBJ1-1, reads EPEVTQTPSHQVTQMGQEVILRCVPISNHLYFYWYRQILGQKVEFLVSFYNNEISEKSEIFDDQFSVERPDGSNFTLKIRSTKLEDSAMYFCAGAEKEAFFGQGTRLTVV.